This TCR beta chain was sequenced for a study of T cell responses to AZD1222 COVID-19 vaccine. Study as a whole: Second-dose groups at about 4 or about 12 weeks were pooled.

V dropped 6 bases and J dropped 6 bases, with 12 bases sitting between them. The CDR3 runs to 13 residues. About this clone itself: Its target is not known.

Study-level points and caveats: Nearly half of spike-specific TCRs reportedly target variant regions that are unmutated in the B.1.351 and B.1.1.7 variants. Females outnumbered males among donors, who were mostly white British; clonal diversity was possibly underestimated.

Sequenced by immunoSEQ multiplex PCR; TCRdb stores in-frame clones only, minus some. The table records about 100,000 clones, approximately 88% of them present only once. The TCR was taken from an adult in good health. This chain joins TRBV12-3 or TRBV12-4 and TRBJ1-5; D remains unclear. This specimen was peripheral blood, taken on day 0 of AZD1222 vaccination. CDR3 loop: CASRLALGQPQHF. CDR3 nucleotide sequence: TGTGCCAGCAGGTTGGCGTTAGGTCAGCCCCAGCATTTT.